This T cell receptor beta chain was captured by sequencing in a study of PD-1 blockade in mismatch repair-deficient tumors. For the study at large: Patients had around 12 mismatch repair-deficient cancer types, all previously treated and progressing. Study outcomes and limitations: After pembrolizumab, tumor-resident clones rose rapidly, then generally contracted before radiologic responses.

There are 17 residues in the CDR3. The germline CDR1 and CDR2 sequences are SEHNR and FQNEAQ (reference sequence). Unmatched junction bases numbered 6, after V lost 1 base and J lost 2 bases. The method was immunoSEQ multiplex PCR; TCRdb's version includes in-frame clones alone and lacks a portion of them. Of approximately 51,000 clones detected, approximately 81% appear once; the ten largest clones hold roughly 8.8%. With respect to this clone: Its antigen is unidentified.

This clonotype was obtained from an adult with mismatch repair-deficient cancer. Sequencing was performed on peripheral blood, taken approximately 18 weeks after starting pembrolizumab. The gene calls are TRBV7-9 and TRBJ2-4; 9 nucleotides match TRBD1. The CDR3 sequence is CASSLDATGGPKNIQYF. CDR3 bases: TGTGCCAGCAGCTTAGATGCCACAGGGGGCCCCAAAAACATTCAGTACTTC.